The text below deals with one T cell receptor beta chain. It has no known antigen specificity. Nothing much larger sits one base from this clone, and base qualities are not available. The record originates from a study of T cell changes during pregnancy in multiple sclerosis (dated by TCRdb to between 2018 and 2021). Background for the entire study: Changes in the T cell repertoire over the course of pregnancy were examined in this study in women with multiple sclerosis.

Receptor libraries were prepared by the immunoSEQ multiplex PCR assay. TCRdb mirrors the immuneACCESS table, restricted to in-frame sequences. Some clones are absent from its copies; in checked studies, under half trace to an unresolved V gene, and the reason for the others is unknown. For this sample there are roughly 75,000 clones; approximately 92% appear just once. The top ten clones comprise around 2% of the sample. V sheds 0 bases and J sheds 2 bases, leaving 6 bases between their ends. The CDR3 starts with the cysteine, ends with the phenylalanine, and has 14 residues. Only CDR3 DNA remains: 42 bases, in frame from the first base. In the germline V gene, CDR1 corresponds to LGHNA and CDR2 to YNFKEQ.

The chain uses TRBV4-2 and TRBJ2-3; there is no confident call for the D gene. The TCR originated in a female donor in good health, enrolled as a control in a pregnancy study. The sample in question was peripheral blood, obtained in the third trimester of pregnancy. The nucleotide sequence reads as follows: TGTGCCAGCAGCCAAGAATCCAACACAGATACGCAGTATTTT. It codes for CASSQESNTDTQYF.